This T cell receptor (beta chain) appears in the sequencing data of a study of identical twins. Study outcomes and limitations: The models systematically underestimated how much out-of-frame TCR alpha was shared in monozygotic twins.

Each donor was a healthy Caucasian. Each CDR3 protein is one row after TCRdb ran MiXCR on the 5' RACE reads. The table has hundreds of thousands of distinct CDR3 sequences, more than 6.5% seen once; the top ten hold 2% to 2.5%. The V gene's germline CDR1 is KGHDR and CDR2 SFDVKD. This CDR3 region has 16 residues. After removal of 5 bases from V and 4 bases from J, the junction contained 4 bases not matched to a gene. There are many counts of this clonotype. Its antigen is unidentified. This same sample was also taken into another study, of yellow fever vaccine responses in identical twins.

Specimen: memory (CD45RO+) T cells sorted from blood. This sequence originates from a woman under 30 in good health. The chain couples TRBV24-1 to TRBJ2-1; TRBD2 matches at 13 bases. The CDR3: CATSGGTSGMYNEQFF. CDR3 sequence (DNA): TGTGCCACCAGTGGTGGGACTAGCGGGATGTACAATGAGCAGTTCTTC.